The present T cell receptor (beta chain) was sequenced within a study of T cells in Graves' hyperthyroidism and ophthalmopathy. Overall study results and limits: With a median lead of 6.5 months before onset, the model predicted ophthalmopathy. Blood also carried most thyroid clonotypes expanded above 0.001.

Concerning this clonotype: The antigen is undetermined.

Germline V gene data show CDR1 as MDHEN and CDR2 as SYDVKM. The CDR3 contains 15 residues. Trimming stripped 4 bases from V and 3 bases from J, with 13 bases between. Amplified regions were TCR beta CDR3 sequences from RNA transcripts. Primed by the HTBI set, a first-round RT-PCR was run on the TCR CDR3. One entry per CDR3 protein, called by TCRdb with MiXCR from the multiplex PCR reads. This table holds approximately 200,000 distinct CDR3 sequences, about a sixth found once. Hyperthyroidism was newly diagnosed in patients aged 18 to 65 (duration under 2 months). Each diagnosis was grounded in clinical symptoms, serum thyroxine and TRAb, thyroid ultrasound, and orbital computed tomography.

Sequencing was performed on blood. This clonotype was obtained from a man in his forties or fifties with Graves' hyperthyroidism. This rearrangement joins TRBV28 to TRBJ2-1, with a weak D call TRBD2 (5 bases). Here the CDR3 reads CASSSGWRSYNEQFF. For the CDR3, the DNA is TGTGCCAGCAGTTCGGGGTGGAGGAGCTACAATGAGCAGTTCTTC.